This TCR beta chain came from a study of identical twins. TCRdb reprocessed the 5' RACE reads via MiXCR and lists one record per CDR3 protein. The table lists fewer than 250,000 distinct CDR3 sequences, 15% to 20% of them singletons. This clonotype was detected only a few times. The data were also submitted as part of a second study, on T cells expressing NK-cell markers. That source notes: In sorted CD3+CD56+NKG2C+, CD3+CD56+NKG2C- and CD3+CD56-NKG2C+ T cells, TCR beta repertoires were obtained. Seven of the eight sequenced donors were HCMV-seropositive; one was seronegative.

This receptor was taken from a woman aged 18 to 35 in good health. The specimen was CD8+ T cells sorted from blood.

The CDR3 loop is CSAPTPGVGEQYF. The CDR3 nucleotides are TGCAGTGCTCCGACCCCCGGGGTTGGCGAGCAGTACTTC. The chain links TRBV20-1 to TRBJ2-7, with a weak D call TRBD2 (5 bases). V shed 5 bases and J shed 6 bases, with 17 bases lying between them. Germline CDR1 is DFQATT and CDR2 is SNEGSKA (reference sequence). The CDR3 is 13 amino acids.